This T cell receptor (beta chain) was retrieved from a study of blood T cell repertoires in COVID-19. Looking at the study overall: Spain, Italy and the United States supplied samples that represented acute and convalescent COVID-19.

Germline CDR1 is LGHNA and CDR2 is YNFKEQ. Trimming cost V 0 bases and J 9 bases, with 9 bases left between them. The CDR3 has 13 residues. This clone was observed once. This table comes from immunoSEQ multiplex PCR, and its TCRdb copy is limited to in-frame clones, with some not included. The table records a few hundred thousand clones, 85% of them present only once. The chain couples TRBV4-2 to TRBJ2-1; D is possibly TRBD2 (5 bases). Input material: PBMCs or T cells enriched from blood (not recorded which). The TCR was taken from a woman between 50 and 59 years old who had recovered from COVID-19. CDR3 loop: CASSQEASTEQFF. The CDR3 coding sequence is TGTGCCAGCAGCCAAGAGGCTAGCACTGAGCAGTTCTTC.